The rows below give T cell receptor beta chains drawn from one sample of a study of blood T cell repertoires in COVID-19. The assay was immunoSEQ multiplex PCR, and TCRdb's table has in-frame clones only and misses some. Among about 34,000 clones, more than 70% were seen once, and the ten largest hold around 16%. The specimen was peripheral blood. The receptors were sampled from a human donor in a cohort sampled during active COVID-19. CDR3s include the opening cysteine and the closing phenylalanine or tryptophan. A D gene is named only where the DNA matches it firmly. Expanded clones are given a class, and other clones once, few, many or no size at all.

j_call v_call d_call clone_size cdr3_nt cdr3_aa
TRBJ2-3 TRBV7-2 TRBD2 - TGTGCCAGCAGCCCTGGACTAGCGACAGATACGCAGTATTTT CASSPGLATDTQYF
TRBJ2-1 TRBV24-1 TRBD1 - TGTGCCACCAGTTTTGCCGGGACAGGGGCATACAATGAGCAGTTCTTC CATSFAGTGAYNEQFF
TRBJ2-3 TRBV28 - - TGTGCCAGCAGTGTCTCAGGGCGAGATACGCAGTATTTT CASSVSGRDTQYF
TRBJ2-7 TRBV6-6 - - TGTGCCAGCAGTCCCTCCGGGACACTTCTCTACGAGCAGTACTTC CASSPSGTLLYEQYF
TRBJ1-2 TRBV6-1 - few TGTGCCAGCAGTGAACGCAGGAACTATGGCTACACCTTC CASSERRNYGYTF
TRBJ2-3 TRBV6-6 - - TGTGCCAGCAGTCCGCGGGGAGCCGGCACAGATACGCAGTATTTT CASSPRGAGTDTQYF
TRBJ2-1 TRBV24-1 - - TGTGCCACCAGTGATTCGGGTTACAATGAGCAGTTCTTC CATSDSGYNEQFF
TRBJ2-1 TRBV4-3 - - TGCGCCAGCAGCCAAGAAAGCCTAGTCTACAATGAGCAGTTCTTC CASSQESLVYNEQFF
TRBJ2-1 TRBV5-4 TRBD1 - TGTGCCAGCAGCGCTCCGGGACAGGGGGCCCAGGGCGAGCAGTTCTTC CASSAPGQGAQGEQFF
TRBJ2-7 TRBV10-1 TRBD2 once TGCGCCAGCAGTGAAGCGGGGGTTACCTACGAGCAGTACTTC CASSEAGVTYEQYF
TRBJ2-2 TRBV29-1 - - TGCAGCGTTTGGACAGATCCTAAGAACACCGGGGAGCTGTTTTTT CSVWTDPKNTGELFF
TRBJ1-1 TRBV27 - - TGTGCCAGTAGAACACTAGAACAGGGTTCGAAGGCTTTCTTT CASRTLEQGSKAFF
TRBJ1-2 TRBV6-2/TRBV6-3 - - TGTGCCAGCAGCCCTGACCTGGGACAAAACACCGGTAACTATGGCTACACCTTC CASSPDLGQNTGNYGYTF
TRBJ2-7 TRBV28 TRBD1 few TGTGCCAGCAGTTCACCGGGACAGGGGGCGTGGGAGCAGTACTTC CASSSPGQGAWEQYF
TRBJ1-3 TRBV7-9 - few TGTGCCAGCAGCGCCCCAGGGTTTGGAAACACCATATATTTT CASSAPGFGNTIYF
TRBJ1-4 TRBV2 - - TGTGCCAGCAGGGGGCCGAGCCCAACTAATGAAAAACTGTTTTTT CASRGPSPTNEKLFF
TRBJ1-2 TRBV30 - - TGTGCCTGGAGTCCCCTCGCGGGACTGTATATAGATGGCTACACCTTC CAWSPLAGLYIDGYTF
TRBJ1-2 TRBV18 - few TGTGCCAGCTCACCCTCAACAGGGCGGTTGGGCTATGGCTACACCTTC CASSPSTGRLGYGYTF
TRBJ1-5 TRBV27 - - TGTGCCAGTCGACTACAGGGTAGCAATCAGCCCCAGCATTTT CASRLQGSNQPQHF
TRBJ2-5 TRBV6-5 TRBD1 once TGTGCCAGCAAAACAGACAGGGGTCTCCGAGAGACCCAGTACTTC CASKTDRGLRETQYF
TRBJ2-2 TRBV2 TRBD2 - TGTGCCAGCAGTGCGACTAGCGGGAGGGCCGGAACCGGGGAGCTGTTTTTT CASSATSGRAGTGELFF
TRBJ2-7 TRBV5-4 - - TGTGCCAGCAGCTTGCCGCAGGGGGGCGAGCAGTACTTC CASSLPQGGEQYF
TRBJ2-1 TRBV28 - few TGTGCCAGCGGGCCTTTAAGGGCGGGGGCCATCTACAATGAGCAGTTCTTC CASGPLRAGAIYNEQFF
TRBJ1-6 TRBV5-1 - - TGCGCCAGCAGCCCCCGGTCAGGGAATTCACCCCTCCACTTT CASSPRSGNSPLHF
TRBJ1-1 TRBV7-9 - - TGTGCCAGCAGCTTAGAGACAGGTGGAGCTTTCTTT CASSLETGGAFF
TRBJ2-7 TRBV2 TRBD1 - TGTGCCAGCAGTAAGACAGGGAGCAGCTCCTACGAGCAGTACTTC CASSKTGSSSYEQYF
TRBJ2-3 TRBV2 - - TGTGCCAGCAGTGCAGTAGATACGCAGTATTTT CASSAVDTQYF
TRBJ2-6 TRBV5-1 - once TGCGCCAGCAGGGGCCAATTTTCTGGGGCCAACGTCCTGACTTTC CASRGQFSGANVLTF
TRBJ2-5 TRBV28 TRBD1 - TGTGCCAGCAGTTTATCCAAGACAGGGAACCAAGAGACCCAGTACTTC CASSLSKTGNQETQYF
TRBJ2-1 TRBV6-5 TRBD2 - TGTGCCAGCAGCCCACGAGCGGGATCCAACAATGAGCAGTTCTTC CASSPRAGSNNEQFF
TRBJ1-5 TRBV19 - few TGTGCCAGTAGTATTTTTGCCAGGGCTACCAATCAGCCCCAGCATTTT CASSIFARATNQPQHF
TRBJ2-5 TRBV28 - few TGTGCCAGCAGTTTATGGGAGGGGACAGAACAAGAGACCCAGTACTTC CASSLWEGTEQETQYF